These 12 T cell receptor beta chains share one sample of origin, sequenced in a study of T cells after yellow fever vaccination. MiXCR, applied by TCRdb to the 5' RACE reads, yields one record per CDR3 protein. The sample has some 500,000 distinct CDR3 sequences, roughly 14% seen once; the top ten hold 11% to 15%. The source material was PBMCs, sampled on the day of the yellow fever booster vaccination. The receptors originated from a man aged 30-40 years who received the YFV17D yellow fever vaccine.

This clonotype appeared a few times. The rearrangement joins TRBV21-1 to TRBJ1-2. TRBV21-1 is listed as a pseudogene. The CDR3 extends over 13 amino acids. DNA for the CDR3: TGTGCCAGCAGCAAAGCCGGGGAACGGGGCTACACCTTC. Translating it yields CASSKAGERGYTF.

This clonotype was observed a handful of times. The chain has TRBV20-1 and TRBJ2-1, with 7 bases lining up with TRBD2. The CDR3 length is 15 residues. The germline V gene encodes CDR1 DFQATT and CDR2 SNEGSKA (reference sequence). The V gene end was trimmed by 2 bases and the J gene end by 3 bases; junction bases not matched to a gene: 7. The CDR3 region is CSARPAGRLYNEQFF. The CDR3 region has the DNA TGCAGTGCTAGACCCGCCGGGAGGCTCTACAATGAGCAGTTCTTC.

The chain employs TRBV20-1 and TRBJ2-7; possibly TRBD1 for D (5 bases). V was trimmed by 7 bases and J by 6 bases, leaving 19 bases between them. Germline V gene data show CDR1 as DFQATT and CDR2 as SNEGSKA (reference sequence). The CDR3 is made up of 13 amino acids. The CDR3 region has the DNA TGCAGTGGTGGAGACAGAGTCGATGGCGAGCAGTACTTC. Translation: CSGGDRVDGEQYF.

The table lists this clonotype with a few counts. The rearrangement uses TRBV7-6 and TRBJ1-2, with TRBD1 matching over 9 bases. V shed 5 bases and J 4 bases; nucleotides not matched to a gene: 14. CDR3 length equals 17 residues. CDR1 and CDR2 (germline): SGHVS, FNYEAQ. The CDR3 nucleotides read TGTGCCAGCAGCCCGACGTTCGGACAGGGGAAGGTCTATGGCTACACCTTC. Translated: CASSPTFGQGKVYGYTF.

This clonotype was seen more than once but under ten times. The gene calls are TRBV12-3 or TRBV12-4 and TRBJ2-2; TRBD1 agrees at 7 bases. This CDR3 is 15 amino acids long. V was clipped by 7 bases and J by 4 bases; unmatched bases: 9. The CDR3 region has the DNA TGTGCCAGCACGCATAGAAGGGGGCGCACCGGGGAGCTGTTTTTT. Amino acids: CASTHRRGRTGELFF.

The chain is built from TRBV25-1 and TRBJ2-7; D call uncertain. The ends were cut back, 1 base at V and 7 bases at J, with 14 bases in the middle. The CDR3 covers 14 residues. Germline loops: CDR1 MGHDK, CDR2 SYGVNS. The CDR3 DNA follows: TGTGCCAGCAGTGAATCCCAGGCGCGTCGTGAGCAGTACTTC. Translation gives CASSESQARREQYF.

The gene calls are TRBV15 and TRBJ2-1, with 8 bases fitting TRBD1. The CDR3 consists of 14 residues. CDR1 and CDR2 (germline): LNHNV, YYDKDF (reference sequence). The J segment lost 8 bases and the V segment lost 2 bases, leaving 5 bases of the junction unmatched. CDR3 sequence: CATSRTTGGYEQFF. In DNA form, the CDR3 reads TGTGCCACCAGCAGAACAACAGGGGGGTATGAGCAGTTCTTC. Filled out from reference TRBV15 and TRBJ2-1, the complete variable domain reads DAMVIQNPRYQVTQFGKPVTLSCSQTLNHNVMYWYQQKSSQAPKLLFHYYDKDFNNEADTPDNFQSRRPNTSFCFLDIRSPGLGDTAMYLCATSRTTGGYEQFFGPGTRLTVL.

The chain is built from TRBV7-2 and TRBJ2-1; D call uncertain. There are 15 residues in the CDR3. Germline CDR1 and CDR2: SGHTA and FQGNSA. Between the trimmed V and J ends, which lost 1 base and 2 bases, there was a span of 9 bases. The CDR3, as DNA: TGTGCCAGCAGCTTAGGCGTCTTCCCCTACAATGAGCAGTTCTTC. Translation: CASSLGVFPYNEQFF.

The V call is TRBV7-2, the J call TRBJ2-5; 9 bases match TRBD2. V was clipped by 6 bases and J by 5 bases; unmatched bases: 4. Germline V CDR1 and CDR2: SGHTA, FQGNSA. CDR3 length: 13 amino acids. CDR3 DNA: TGTGCCAGCAGGGTAGCGGGAGCCGAGACCCAGTACTTC. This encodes CASRVAGAETQYF.

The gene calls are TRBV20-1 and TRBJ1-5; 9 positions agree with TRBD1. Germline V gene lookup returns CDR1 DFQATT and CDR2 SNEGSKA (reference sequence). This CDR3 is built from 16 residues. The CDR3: CSTRGQGLRSNQPQHF. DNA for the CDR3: TGCAGCACGAGGGGACAGGGACTTCGTAGCAATCAGCCCCAGCATTTT.

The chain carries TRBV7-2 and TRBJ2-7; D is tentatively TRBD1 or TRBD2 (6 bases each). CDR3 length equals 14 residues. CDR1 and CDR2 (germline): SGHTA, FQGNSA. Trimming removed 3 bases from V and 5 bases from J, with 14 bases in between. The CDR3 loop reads CASSLGGRIDEQYF. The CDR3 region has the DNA TGTGCCAGCAGCTTGGGGGGCAGGATCGACGAGCAGTACTTC.

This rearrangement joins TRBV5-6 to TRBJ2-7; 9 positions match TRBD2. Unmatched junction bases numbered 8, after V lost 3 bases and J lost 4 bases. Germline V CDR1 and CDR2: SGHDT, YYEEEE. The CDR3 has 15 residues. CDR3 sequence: CASSSSGTSRYEQYF. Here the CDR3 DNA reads TGTGCCAGCAGCTCTTCCGGGACTAGCAGGTACGAGCAGTACTTC.